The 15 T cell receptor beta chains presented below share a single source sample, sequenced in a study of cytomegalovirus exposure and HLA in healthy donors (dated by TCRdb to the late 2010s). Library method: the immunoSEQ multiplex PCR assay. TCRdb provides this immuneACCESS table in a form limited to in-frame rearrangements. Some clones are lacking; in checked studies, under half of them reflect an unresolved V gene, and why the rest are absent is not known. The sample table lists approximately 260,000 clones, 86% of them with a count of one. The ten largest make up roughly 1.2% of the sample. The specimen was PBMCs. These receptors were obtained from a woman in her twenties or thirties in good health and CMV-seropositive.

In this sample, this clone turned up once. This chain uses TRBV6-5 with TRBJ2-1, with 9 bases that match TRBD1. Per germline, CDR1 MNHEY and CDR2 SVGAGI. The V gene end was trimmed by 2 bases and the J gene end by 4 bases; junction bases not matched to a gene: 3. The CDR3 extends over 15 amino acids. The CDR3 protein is CASSYPGQGYNEQFF. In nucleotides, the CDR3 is TGTGCCAGCAGTTACCCGGGACAGGGATACAATGAGCAGTTCTTC.

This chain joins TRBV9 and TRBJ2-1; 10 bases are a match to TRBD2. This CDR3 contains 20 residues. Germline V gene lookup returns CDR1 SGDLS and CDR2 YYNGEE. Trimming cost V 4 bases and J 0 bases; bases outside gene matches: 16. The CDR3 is CASSPLPGLAPSFSYNEQFF. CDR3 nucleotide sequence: TGTGCCAGCAGCCCTCTACCGGGACTAGCGCCAAGTTTCTCCTACAATGAGCAGTTCTTC. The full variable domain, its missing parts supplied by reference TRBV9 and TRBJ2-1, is DSGVTQTPKHLITATGQRVTLRCSPRSGDLSVYWYQQSLDQGLQFLIQYYNGEERAKGNILERFSAQQFPDLHSELNLSSLELGDSALYFCASSPLPGLAPSFSYNEQFFGPGTRLTVL.

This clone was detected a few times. The CDR3 nucleotides are TGCGCCAGCAGCCGACGGGAAATGGGGAACACTGAAGCTTTCTTT. Protein: CASSRREMGNTEAFF. The gene calls are TRBV4-1 and TRBJ1-1; no clear D. This CDR3 is built from 15 residues. CDR1 and CDR2 (germline): MGHRA, YSYEKL. The V and J ends lost 4 bases and 1 base respectively, with 13 bases between them.

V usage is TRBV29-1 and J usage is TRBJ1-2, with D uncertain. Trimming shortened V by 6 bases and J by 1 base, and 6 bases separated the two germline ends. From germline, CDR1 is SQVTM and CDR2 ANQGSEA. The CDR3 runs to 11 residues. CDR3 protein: CSVLINYGYTF. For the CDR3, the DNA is TGCAGCGTATTAATTAACTATGGCTACACCTTC.

The CDR3 loop is CASSASQGSNEQETQYF. Here the CDR3 DNA reads TGTGCCAGCAGCGCCAGTCAGGGTTCTAACGAACAAGAGACCCAGTACTTC. The chain carries TRBV6-4 and TRBJ2-5, with a tentative D call TRBD1 (5 bases). The germline V and J ends were trimmed by 6 bases and 2 bases, with 22 bases remaining between them. Germline loops: CDR1 MRHNA, CDR2 SNTAGT. The CDR3 loop spans 17 amino acids.

The CDR3 here is CASSYPGEAFF. Written as DNA, the CDR3 is TGTGCCAGCAGTTACCCGGGGGAAGCTTTCTTT. The rearrangement joins TRBV6-6 to TRBJ1-1; no reliable D call. CDR3 length: 11 amino acids. From germline, CDR1 is MNHNY and CDR2 SVGAGI (reference sequence). V shed 2 bases and J shed 8 bases, with 6 bases lying between them.

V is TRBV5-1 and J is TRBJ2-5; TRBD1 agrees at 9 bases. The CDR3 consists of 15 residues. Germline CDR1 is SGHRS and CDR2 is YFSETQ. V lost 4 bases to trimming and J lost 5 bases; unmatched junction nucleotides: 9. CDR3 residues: CASSRSGTGLETQYF. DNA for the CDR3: TGCGCCAGCAGCCGCTCAGGGACAGGGCTTGAGACCCAGTACTTC.

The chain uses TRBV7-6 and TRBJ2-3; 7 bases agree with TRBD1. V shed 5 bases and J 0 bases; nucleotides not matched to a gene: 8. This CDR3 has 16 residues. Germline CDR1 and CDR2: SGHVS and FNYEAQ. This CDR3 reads CASSSHRGPSTDTQYF. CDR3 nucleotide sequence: TGTGCCAGCAGCAGCCACAGGGGTCCCAGCACAGATACGCAGTATTTT.

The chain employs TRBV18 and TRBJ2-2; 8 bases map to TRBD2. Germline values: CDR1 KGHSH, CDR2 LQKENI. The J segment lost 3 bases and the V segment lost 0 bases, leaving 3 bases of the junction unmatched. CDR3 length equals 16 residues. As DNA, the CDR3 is TGTGCCAGCTCACCACCGTCCGGGAGGGACACCGGGGAGCTGTTTTTT. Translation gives CASSPPSGRDTGELFF.

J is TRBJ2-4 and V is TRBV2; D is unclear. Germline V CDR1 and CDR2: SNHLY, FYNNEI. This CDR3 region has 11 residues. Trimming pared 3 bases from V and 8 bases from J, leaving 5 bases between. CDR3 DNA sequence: TGTGCCAGCAGTGATTTATACATTCAGTACTTC. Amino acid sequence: CASSDLYIQYF.

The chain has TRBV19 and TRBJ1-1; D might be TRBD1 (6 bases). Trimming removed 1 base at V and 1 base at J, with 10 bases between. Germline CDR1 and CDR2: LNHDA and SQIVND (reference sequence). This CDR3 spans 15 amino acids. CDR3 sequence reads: CASSIGEGGNTEAFF. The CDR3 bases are TGTGCCAGTAGTATAGGAGAAGGGGGGAACACTGAAGCTTTCTTT.

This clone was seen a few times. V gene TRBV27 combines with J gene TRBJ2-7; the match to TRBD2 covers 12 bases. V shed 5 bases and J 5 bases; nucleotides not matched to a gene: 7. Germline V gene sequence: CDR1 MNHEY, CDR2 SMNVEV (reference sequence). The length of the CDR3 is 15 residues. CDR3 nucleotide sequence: TGTGCCAGCAGTACGCTAGCGGGAGGGAGGAACGAGCAGTACTTC. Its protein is CASSTLAGGRNEQYF.

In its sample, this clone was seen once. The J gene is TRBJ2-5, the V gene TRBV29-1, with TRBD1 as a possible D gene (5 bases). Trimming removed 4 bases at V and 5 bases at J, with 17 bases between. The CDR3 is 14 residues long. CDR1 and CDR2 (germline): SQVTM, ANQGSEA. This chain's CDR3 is CSVAAEGVGETQYF. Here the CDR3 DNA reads TGCAGCGTTGCGGCAGAAGGGGTGGGGGAGACCCAGTACTTC.

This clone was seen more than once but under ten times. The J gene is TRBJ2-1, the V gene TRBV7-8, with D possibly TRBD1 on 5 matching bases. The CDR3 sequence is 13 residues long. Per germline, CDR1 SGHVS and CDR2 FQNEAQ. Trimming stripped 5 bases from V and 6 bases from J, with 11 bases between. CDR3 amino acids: CASSGRVGNEQFF. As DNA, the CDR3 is TGTGCCAGCAGCGGCAGGGTTGGCAATGAGCAGTTCTTC. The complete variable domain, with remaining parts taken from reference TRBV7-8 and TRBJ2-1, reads GAGVSQSPRYKVAKRGQDVALRCDPISGHVSLFWYQQALGQGPEFLTYFQNEAQLDKSGLPSDRFFAERPEGSVSTLKIQRTQQEDSAVYLCASSGRVGNEQFFGPGTRLTVL.

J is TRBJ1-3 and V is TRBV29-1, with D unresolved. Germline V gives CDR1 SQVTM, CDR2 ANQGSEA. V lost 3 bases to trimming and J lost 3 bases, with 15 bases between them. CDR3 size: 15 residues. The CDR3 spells CSVDSSGSGGNTIYF. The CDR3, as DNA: TGCAGCGTTGACTCCAGCGGGTCGGGTGGAAACACCATATATTTT. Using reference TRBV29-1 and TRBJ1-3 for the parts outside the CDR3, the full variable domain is SAVISQKPSRDICQRGTSLTIQCQVDSQVTMMFWYRQQPGQSLTLIATANQGSEATYESGFVIDKFPISRPNLTFSTLTVSNMSPEDSSIYLCSVDSSGSGGNTIYFGEGSWLTVV.